A single sample is the source of the 13 T cell receptor beta chains below, sequenced in a study of PD-L1 blockade in urothelial cancer. Time point specified: peripheral blood 6 weeks after treatment start. Using immunoSEQ multiplex PCR, the repertoire was profiled, and TCRdb retains in-frame clones only, with some absent. This table has around 87,000 clones, approximately 82% appearing once. Sequenced here: PBMCs, sampled around atezolizumab (anti-PD-L1) treatment. The receptors here all came from a man aged 65-85 years with urothelial cancer.

This chain uses TRBV19 with TRBJ2-5, with 11 positions matching TRBD2. This CDR3 contains 16 residues. CDR1 and CDR2 from the germline V gene are LNHDA and SQIVND (reference sequence). The V and J ends lost 5 bases and 6 bases, in that order; junction bases with no gene match: 11. CDR3 region: CASSPLAGASKKTQYF. The CDR3 bases are TGTGCCAGTAGTCCACTAGCGGGAGCTTCGAAGAAGACCCAGTACTTC.

The V gene is TRBV11-3, the J gene TRBJ1-1, with unresolved D. V gave up 2 bases and J gave up 5 bases, with 12 bases separating them. The CDR3 loop spans 14 amino acids. Germline V gives CDR1 SGHNT, CDR2 YENEEA. In DNA form, the CDR3 reads TGTGCCAGCAGCTTATCCCCTGGAGGGACTGAAGCTTTCTTT. This codes for CASSLSPGGTEAFF.

Comment on this clone: The same CDR3 is also encoded by other DNA sequences in this sample. The DNA of the CDR3 is TGTGCCAGCAGTTTCGGTGTCGGTGGGAACACTGAAGCTTTCTTT. Protein product: CASSFGVGGNTEAFF. The chain carries TRBV27 and TRBJ1-1; D not resolved. The germline gives CDR1 MNHEY, CDR2 SMNVEV (reference sequence). The length of the CDR3 is 15 residues. V dropped 3 bases and J dropped 1 base, with 12 bases sitting between them.

This chain joins TRBV7-8 and TRBJ2-3; 7 bases line up with TRBD2. The CDR3 is made up of 17 amino acids. The V gene end was trimmed by 6 bases and the J gene end by 4 bases; junction bases not matched to a gene: 16. The V gene's germline CDR1 is SGHVS and CDR2 FQNEAQ. In nucleotides, the CDR3 is TGTGCCAGCAGTCCCCGATCCCTGACTAGCACAGCAGATACGCAGTATTTT. It encodes CASSPRSLTSTADTQYF.

The chain combines TRBV19 with TRBJ1-6; a weak D match, TRBD1 (5 bases). The CDR3 loop spans 18 amino acids. The germline CDR1 and CDR2 sequences are LNHDA and SQIVND (reference sequence). The V and J ends lost 4 bases and 0 bases respectively, with 16 bases between them. The CDR3 region has the DNA TGTGCCAGTAGTACCCGGCAGGGCCGGAGCTCCTATAATTCACCCCTCCACTTT. This sequence encodes CASSTRQGRSSYNSPLHF.

The gene calls are TRBV5-1 and TRBJ2-1; TRBD1 might be the D (5 bases). Germline V gene lookup returns CDR1 SGHRS and CDR2 YFSETQ. The V end was cut by 1 base, the J end by 1 base, with 9 bases between. The CDR3 loop spans 15 amino acids. CDR3: CASSLTGHSYNEQFF. In nucleotides, the CDR3 is TGCGCCAGCAGCTTGACAGGTCATTCCTACAATGAGCAGTTCTTC. The variable domain in full, completed from reference TRBV5-1 and TRBJ2-1, reads KAGVTQTPRYLIKTRGQQVTLSCSPISGHRSVSWYQQTPGQGLQFLFEYFSETQRNKGNFPGRFSGRQFSNSRSEMNVSTLELGDSALYLCASSLTGHSYNEQFFGPGTRLTVL.

This clone was seen just once. A junction boundary mismatches the germline segment, possibly from a read error. The V call is TRBV15, the J call TRBJ1-3; 7 bases are shared with TRBD1. The CDR3 spans 15 residues. In germline, CDR1 is LNHNV, CDR2 YYDKDF (reference sequence). CDR3 sequence reads: CATSRVPDTKTGPLF. In nucleotides, the CDR3 is TGTGCCACCAGCAGAGTCCCCGACACGAAGACAGGGCCCCTCTTT. Supplemented by reference TRBV15 and TRBJ1-3, the full variable domain reads DAMVIQNPRYQVTQFGKPVTLSCSQTLNHNVMYWYQQKSSQAPKLLFHYYDKDFNNEADTPDNFQSRRPNTSFCFLDIRSPGLGDTAMYLCATSRVPDTKTGPLFGEGSWLTVV.

CDR3 residues: CASSQMDRGRKQYF. The CDR3 DNA follows: TGCGCCAGCAGCCAAATGGACAGGGGGCGTAAGCAGTACTTC. The J gene is TRBJ2-7, the V gene TRBV5-1, with TRBD1 matching over 11 bases. The V gene's germline CDR1 is SGHRS and CDR2 YFSETQ. J lost 8 bases, V lost 4 bases, and 8 bases had no gene match. The CDR3 runs to 14 residues.

J is TRBJ2-2 and V is TRBV5-1; 11 bases match TRBD1. This CDR3 region has 16 residues. Germline V CDR1 and CDR2: SGHRS, YFSETQ. With V trimmed by 2 bases and J by 4 bases, 4 bases remained unmatched. The CDR3 DNA sequence: TGCGCCAGCAGCTTTGGACAGGGGGCTAGCACCGGGGAGCTGTTTTTT. Translating gives CASSFGQGASTGELFF. Full variable domain (outside the CDR3, taken from reference TRBV5-1 and TRBJ2-2): KAGVTQTPRYLIKTRGQQVTLSCSPISGHRSVSWYQQTPGQGLQFLFEYFSETQRNKGNFPGRFSGRQFSNSRSEMNVSTLELGDSALYLCASSFGQGASTGELFFGEGSRLTVL.

This clone occurred a few times. The genes are TRBV7-3 and TRBJ2-1; D gene ambiguous. There are 15 residues in the CDR3. V gave up 2 bases and J gave up 0 bases, with 8 bases separating them. Germline CDR1 reads SGHTA; CDR2 reads FQGTGA. The CDR3: CASSLAKSSYNEQFF. Written as DNA, the CDR3 is TGTGCCAGCAGCTTAGCCAAGAGCTCCTACAATGAGCAGTTCTTC.

The genes are TRBV2 and TRBJ1-4; a possible D gene is TRBD1 (6 bases). V shed 5 bases and J shed 7 bases, with 14 bases lying between them. Germline values: CDR1 SNHLY, CDR2 FYNNEI. The CDR3 is 14 residues long. This CDR3 reads CASSKGRGTEKLFF. The CDR3, as DNA: TGTGCCAGCAGTAAAGGCAGGGGAACTGAAAAACTGTTTTTT.

The chain is built from TRBV7-8 and TRBJ2-7; TRBD1 agrees at 8 bases. J lost 4 bases, V lost 6 bases, and 8 bases had no gene match. Germline V gives CDR1 SGHVS, CDR2 FQNEAQ. This CDR3 is 14 amino acids long. CDR3: CASSSGTGSYEQYF. The CDR3 coding sequence is TGTGCCAGCAGTTCCGGGACAGGAAGTTACGAGCAGTACTTC. Looking up the rest from reference TRBV7-8 and TRBJ2-7 gives the full variable domain: GAGVSQSPRYKVAKRGQDVALRCDPISGHVSLFWYQQALGQGPEFLTYFQNEAQLDKSGLPSDRFFAERPEGSVSTLKIQRTQQEDSAVYLCASSSGTGSYEQYFGPGTRLTVT.

This chain connects TRBV30 to TRBJ1-1; 10 positions agree with TRBD1. The CDR3 covers 15 residues. V shed 2 bases and J 5 bases; nucleotides not matched to a gene: 8. CDR1 GTSNPN and CDR2 SVGIG come from the germline V gene (reference sequence). CDR3 protein: CAWSPGDRGGTEAFF. The CDR3, as DNA: TGTGCCTGGAGTCCGGGGGACAGGGGTGGGACTGAAGCTTTCTTT.